Included here is one TCR beta chain sequence, with context. The sample comes from a study of T cell changes during pregnancy in multiple sclerosis. Germline CDR1 is SEHNR and CDR2 is FQNEAQ (reference sequence). V lost 5 bases and J 2 bases, leaving 10 bases between the germline ends. There are 14 residues in the CDR3. Assay used: immunoSEQ multiplex PCR; TCRdb lists only in-frame clones, some missing. The sample has some 29,000 clones, 91% seen once. The material was CD8+ T cells from peripheral blood mononuclear cells, obtained in the second trimester of pregnancy. The clonotype comes from a female donor in good health, enrolled as a control in a pregnancy study. This chain connects TRBV7-9 to TRBJ1-5; TRBD1 might be the D (5 bases). CDR3 amino acids: CASSRQGGNQPQHF. In nucleotides, the CDR3 is TGTGCCAGCAGCCGCCAGGGTGGCAATCAGCCCCAGCATTTT.